This is a list of T cell receptor beta chains from one sample in a study of blood T cell repertoires in COVID-19. Clones were sequenced by immunoSEQ multiplex PCR, and TCRdb holds only the in-frame ones, with some missing. The table has 55,000 to 75,000 clones, 55% to 80% seen once. The sequenced sample consisted of peripheral blood. Receptor source: a woman in her 70s with COVID-19, enrolled during active disease. CDR3s include the opening cysteine and the closing phenylalanine or tryptophan. The D gene is left open where the match is weak. The size entry is marked missing in some rows and otherwise reads once, few, many or a size class.

TRBD1	TRBV6-2/TRBV6-3	TRBJ2-6	once	16	TGTGCCAGCAGTGTCGCAGGGGGCGCTGGGGCCAACGTCCTGACTTTC	CASSVAGGAGANVLTF
-	TRBV11-1	TRBJ1-1	-	14	TGTGCCAGCCGGCAGGGGTTCGTGAACACTGAAGCTTTCTTT	CASRQGFVNTEAFF
TRBD2	TRBV19	TRBJ2-3	-	14	TGTGCCAGTAGGAAAGCGGGGGGCACAGATACGCAGTATTTT	CASRKAGGTDTQYF
TRBD1	TRBV24-1	TRBJ1-5	-	15	TGTGCCACCAGTGAGGGGACAGGGGTTAATCAGCCCCAGCATTTT	CATSEGTGVNQPQHF
TRBD1	TRBV5-6	TRBJ1-4	-	16	TGTGCCAGCAGCTCAATACAGGGGGCGTCTAATGAAAAACTGTTTTTT	CASSSIQGASNEKLFF
TRBD2	TRBV7-9	TRBJ2-3	-	16	TGTGCCAGCAGCTCTGGACTAGCGTTTAGTTCCGATACGCAGTATTTT	CASSSGLAFSSDTQYF
-	TRBV9	TRBJ2-1	-	16	TGTGCCAGCAGCCTCCGAGGTGTTGGCTACTACAATGAGCAGTTCTTC	CASSLRGVGYYNEQFF
-	TRBV29-1	TRBJ2-7	-	12	TGCAGCGTTTCCCTAGGGGGTTACGAGCAGTACTTC	CSVSLGGYEQYF
-	TRBV12-3/TRBV12-4	TRBJ2-2	-	13	TGTGCCACCAGCCGACAGCTAACCGGGGAGCTGTTTTTT	CATSRQLTGELFF
-	TRBV7-9	TRBJ1-1	-	14	TGTGCCAGCAGCTCGACCGTGGCGGGTGCTGAAGCTTTCTTT	CASSSTVAGAEAFF
-	TRBV19	TRBJ2-6	few	16	TGTGCCAGTAGTATTTGGGAGAGCTCTGGGGCCAACGTCCTGACTTTC	CASSIWESSGANVLTF
-	TRBV12-3/TRBV12-4	TRBJ1-1	-	13	TGTGCCAGCAGTTCTACAGGAGACACTGAAGCTTTCTTT	CASSSTGDTEAFF
TRBD2	TRBV7-8	TRBJ2-7	-	12	TGTGCCAGCAGCCCTACTAGCGTCGAGCAGTACTTC	CASSPTSVEQYF
-	TRBV19	TRBJ1-5	-	14	TGTGCCAGTAGTATAAGAAGGGGGAATCAGCCCCAGCATTTT	CASSIRRGNQPQHF
TRBD1	TRBV18	TRBJ1-2	-	13	TGTGCCAGCTCCCCGACAGGGGGCGATGGCTACACCTTC	CASSPTGGDGYTF
-	TRBV9	TRBJ2-6	-	15	TGTGCCAGCAGCGCGGGGAGCTCTGGGGCCAACGTCCTGACTTTC	CASSAGSSGANVLTF
TRBD1	TRBV5-6	TRBJ2-3	-	15	TGTGCCAGCAGCTCAGGGGACAGGGCTCCAGATACGCAGTATTTT	CASSSGDRAPDTQYF
TRBD1	TRBV19	TRBJ2-3	-	14	TGTGCCAGTACTACCGGACAGGGCACAGATACGCAGTATTTT	CASTTGQGTDTQYF
TRBD1	TRBV7-9	TRBJ1-2	-	15	TGTGCCAGCAGCTCTGAGGCCAGGGGGCAATTTGGCTACACCTTC	CASSSEARGQFGYTF
TRBD1	TRBV7-9	TRBJ1-1	once	14	TGTGCCAGCAGCGAACAGGGGGTTTGGACTGAAGCTTTCTTT	CASSEQGVWTEAFF
-	TRBV2	TRBJ1-4	-	15	TGTGCCAGCAGTGAGCAGGGCAAAACTAATGAAAAACTGTTTTTT	CASSEQGKTNEKLFF
-	TRBV5-1	TRBJ2-1	-	11	TGCGCCAGCAGCTTGGGACTTGAGCAGTTCTTC	CASSLGLEQFF
-	TRBV27	TRBJ2-2	-	15	TGTGCCAGCAGTTTATACCCCTACAGTACCGGGGAGCTGTTTTTT	CASSLYPYSTGELFF
TRBD1	TRBV7-2	TRBJ1-2	few	16	TGTGCCAGCAGCTCCCCGAGGACAGGGAGGGGATACGGCTACACCTTC	CASSSPRTGRGYGYTF
TRBD2	TRBV4-1	TRBJ2-3	-	22	TGCGCCAGCAGCCAAGTTGCGGTTGGCGTAACTAGCGGGGGGGCCCACACAGATACGCAGTATTTT	CASSQVAVGVTSGGAHTDTQYF
TRBD1	TRBV24-1	TRBJ1-4	-	16	TGTGCCACCAGTGATTCGCGACAGGGGGCAAATGAAAAACTGTTTTTT	CATSDSRQGANEKLFF
TRBD2	TRBV12-3/TRBV12-4	TRBJ2-1	-	13	TGTGCCAGCATTCTAGCGGGAGGTGGTGAGCAGTTCTTC	CASILAGGGEQFF
-	TRBV14	TRBJ2-7	few	11	TGTGCCAGCAGCTTGGGGGGCGAGCAGTACTTC	CASSLGGEQYF
TRBD2	TRBV12-5	TRBJ2-1	-	14	TGTGCTAGTCGGCCTAGCGGGGGGGACAATGAGCAGTTCTTC	CASRPSGGDNEQFF
TRBD2	TRBV4-2	TRBJ2-3	-	16	TGTGCCAGCAGCCAAGTGAAGAAGCGGGAGGGCAGTACGCAGTATTTT	CASSQVKKREGSTQYF
-	TRBV14	TRBJ1-6	few	14	TGTGCCAGCAGCCAAGATCCGAGGTCGCAAACCCTCCACTTT	CASSQDPRSQTLHF
-	TRBV28	TRBJ1-1	few	16	TGTGCCAGCAGTGGATATACCGGCAGACGAGGTGGGGAAGCTTTCTTT	CASSGYTGRRGGEAFF
TRBD1	TRBV7-2	TRBJ2-1	-	15	TGTGCCAGCAGCATCCGGGACAGGACATACAATGAGCAGTTCTTC	CASSIRDRTYNEQFF